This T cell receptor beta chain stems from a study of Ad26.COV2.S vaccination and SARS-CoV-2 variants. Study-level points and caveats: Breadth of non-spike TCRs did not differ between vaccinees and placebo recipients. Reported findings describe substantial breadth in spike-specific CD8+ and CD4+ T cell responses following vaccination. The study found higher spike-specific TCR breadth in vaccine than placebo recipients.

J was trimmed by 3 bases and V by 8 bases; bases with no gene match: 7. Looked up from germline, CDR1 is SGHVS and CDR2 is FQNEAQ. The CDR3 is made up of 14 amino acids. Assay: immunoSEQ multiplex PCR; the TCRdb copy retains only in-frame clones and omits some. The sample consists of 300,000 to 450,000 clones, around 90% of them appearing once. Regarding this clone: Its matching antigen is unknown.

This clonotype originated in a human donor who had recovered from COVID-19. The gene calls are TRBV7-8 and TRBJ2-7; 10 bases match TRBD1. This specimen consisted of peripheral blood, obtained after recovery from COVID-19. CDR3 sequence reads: CASSGQGISYEQYF. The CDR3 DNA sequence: TGTGCCAGCTCGGGACAGGGGATAAGCTACGAGCAGTACTTC.